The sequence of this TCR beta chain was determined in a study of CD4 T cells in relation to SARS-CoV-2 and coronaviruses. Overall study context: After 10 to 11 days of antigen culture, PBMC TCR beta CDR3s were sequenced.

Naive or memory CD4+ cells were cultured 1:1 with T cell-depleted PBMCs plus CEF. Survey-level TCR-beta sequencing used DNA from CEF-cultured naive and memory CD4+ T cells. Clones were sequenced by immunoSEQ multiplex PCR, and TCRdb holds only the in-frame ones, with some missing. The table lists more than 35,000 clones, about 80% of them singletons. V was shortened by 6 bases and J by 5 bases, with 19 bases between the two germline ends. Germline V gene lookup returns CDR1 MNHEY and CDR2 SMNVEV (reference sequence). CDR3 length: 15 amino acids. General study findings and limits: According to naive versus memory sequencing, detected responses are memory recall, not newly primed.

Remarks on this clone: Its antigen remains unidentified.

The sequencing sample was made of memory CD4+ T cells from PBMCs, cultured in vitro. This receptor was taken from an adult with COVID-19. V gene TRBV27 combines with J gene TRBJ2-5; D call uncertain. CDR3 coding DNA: TGTGCCAGCAGCCAAGGGTCGGTCTCCAGGGAGACCCAGTACTTC. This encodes CASSQGSVSRETQYF.